Listed below are T cell receptor beta chains from one sample, sequenced in a study of T cell changes during pregnancy in multiple sclerosis. Assay used: immunoSEQ multiplex PCR; TCRdb lists only in-frame clones, some missing. The table shows around 56,000 clones, with around 85% occurring only once. Here the sequenced sample was CD4+ T cells from peripheral blood mononuclear cells, taken in the third trimester of pregnancy. These receptors were obtained from a female donor with multiple sclerosis, enrolled in a pregnancy study. CDR3s include the opening cysteine and the closing phenylalanine or tryptophan. The D gene is left open where the match is weak. Clone size, where shown, is once, few, many, or a class for clones that have expanded.

V: TRBV30
J: TRBJ1-5
D: -
size: -
CDR3: CAWSAAGGNQPQHF
DNA: TGTGCCTGGAGCGCAGCGGGGGGCAATCAGCCCCAGCATTTT

V: TRBV7-2
J: TRBJ2-1
D: -
size: -
CDR3: CASSLSLNEQFF
DNA: TGTGCCAGCAGCTTATCCCTAAACGAGCAGTTCTTC

V: TRBV6-4
J: TRBJ2-7
D: TRBD1
size: -
CDR3: CASSRDRDSEQYF
DNA: TGTGCCAGCAGTCGGGACAGGGACAGCGAGCAGTACTTC

V: TRBV6-1
J: TRBJ1-2
D: TRBD1
size: -
CDR3: CASSEAEGAYGYTF
DNA: TGTGCCAGCAGTGAAGCCGAGGGGGCCTATGGCTACACCTTC

V: TRBV19
J: TRBJ2-3
D: TRBD1
size: few
CDR3: CASSIGHRGRTDTQYF
DNA: TGTGCCAGTAGTATAGGGCACAGGGGGCGCACAGATACGCAGTATTTT

V: TRBV10-3
J: TRBJ2-4
D: -
size: -
CDR3: CAISDRAENIQYF
DNA: TGTGCCATCAGTGACAGGGCAGAAAACATTCAGTACTTC

V: TRBV2
J: TRBJ2-2
D: -
size: -
CDR3: CASSLQGNTGELFF
DNA: TGTGCCAGCAGCCTACAGGGGAACACCGGGGAGCTGTTTTTT

V: TRBV29-1
J: TRBJ1-1
D: TRBD1
size: -
CDR3: CSVMEDRDTEAFF
DNA: TGCAGCGTGATGGAAGACAGGGACACTGAAGCTTTCTTT

V: TRBV25-1
J: TRBJ2-1
D: TRBD1
size: -
CDR3: CASSSPWGSGGYYNEQFF
DNA: TGTGCCAGCAGTTCTCCGTGGGGGTCAGGGGGATATTACAATGAGCAGTTCTTC

V: TRBV10-2
J: TRBJ2-7
D: TRBD2
size: -
CDR3: CASSEVLAGRTYEQYF
DNA: TGCGCCAGCAGTGAAGTACTAGCGGGACGGACCTACGAGCAGTACTTC

V: TRBV18
J: TRBJ1-5
D: TRBD1
size: -
CDR3: CASSPGQEKGQPQHF
DNA: TGTGCCAGCTCACCCGGACAGGAAAAGGGTCAGCCCCAGCATTTT

V: TRBV11-2
J: TRBJ1-1
D: -
size: -
CDR3: CASSVQENTEAFF
DNA: TGTGCCAGCAGCGTACAGGAGAACACTGAAGCTTTCTTT

V: TRBV5-1
J: TRBJ2-4
D: -
size: -
CDR3: CASSLEGGRNIQYF
DNA: TGCGCCAGCAGCTTGGAGGGAGGAAGGAACATTCAGTACTTC

V: TRBV7-2
J: TRBJ2-1
D: -
size: -
CDR3: CASSSNSGSYNEQFF
DNA: TGTGCCAGCAGTTCAAACTCAGGCTCCTACAATGAGCAGTTCTTC

V: TRBV5-8
J: TRBJ1-4
D: -
size: -
CDR3: CASSFAGQPNEKLFF
DNA: TGTGCCAGCAGCTTTGCCGGACAGCCGAATGAAAAACTGTTTTTT

V: TRBV9
J: TRBJ2-2
D: -
size: -
CDR3: CASRPGGGNTGELFF
DNA: TGTGCCAGCAGGCCGGGGGGCGGTAACACCGGGGAGCTGTTTTTT

V: TRBV30
J: TRBJ2-7
D: -
size: -
CDR3: CASDRNTYEQYF
DNA: TGTGCCTCCGACAGGAATACCTACGAGCAGTACTTC

V: TRBV6-6
J: TRBJ1-2
D: -
size: -
CDR3: CASSRWGQGPEYGYTF
DNA: TGTGCCAGCAGCCGATGGGGTCAGGGGCCGGAGTATGGCTACACCTTC

V: TRBV5-1
J: TRBJ2-1
D: TRBD1
size: -
CDR3: CASGRQGADNEQFF
DNA: TGCGCCAGCGGCCGACAGGGGGCCGACAATGAGCAGTTCTTC

V: TRBV5-1
J: TRBJ2-7
D: TRBD1
size: -
CDR3: CASRPNTGVEGEQYF
DNA: TGCGCCAGCAGGCCCAATACAGGGGTCGAAGGCGAGCAGTACTTC

V: TRBV19
J: TRBJ2-3
D: -
size: -
CDR3: CASSILDTSSTDTQYF
DNA: TGTGCCAGTAGTATTCTGGACACCTCGAGCACAGATACGCAGTATTTT

V: TRBV18
J: TRBJ1-2
D: TRBD1
size: -
CDR3: CASSRDRDSQTGYGYTF
DNA: TGTGCCAGCTCACGAGACCGGGACAGTCAAACGGGCTATGGCTACACCTTC

V: TRBV7-9
J: TRBJ1-4
D: TRBD1
size: -
CDR3: CASSRVYRGREKLFF
DNA: TGTGCCAGCAGCAGAGTCTACAGGGGGCGGGAAAAACTGTTTTTT

V: TRBV19
J: TRBJ2-5
D: TRBD2
size: -
CDR3: CASSSLGLAEKETQYF
DNA: TGTGCCAGCTCCTCTTTGGGGCTAGCGGAAAAAGAGACCCAGTACTTC

V: TRBV5-1
J: TRBJ2-7
D: TRBD1
size: -
CDR3: CASSLGDRGNEQYF
DNA: TGCGCCAGCAGCTTGGGGGACAGGGGGAACGAGCAGTACTTC

V: TRBV19
J: TRBJ1-1
D: -
size: -
CDR3: CASSITGASEAFF
DNA: TGTGCCAGTAGTATTACCGGAGCCTCAGAAGCTTTCTTT

V: TRBV11-2
J: TRBJ1-2
D: -
size: -
CDR3: CASSLGGGRDYGYTF
DNA: TGTGCCAGCAGCTTAGGTGGGGGCAGGGACTATGGCTACACCTTC

V: TRBV30
J: TRBJ2-7
D: TRBD1
size: -
CDR3: CAWRGTVLYEQYF
DNA: TGTGCCTGGAGAGGGACAGTATTATACGAGCAGTACTTC

V: TRBV7-9
J: TRBJ1-3
D: -
size: -
CDR3: CASTSRGVSGNTIYF
DNA: TGTGCCAGCACCTCTAGGGGTGTCTCTGGAAACACCATATATTTT

V: TRBV19
J: TRBJ2-5
D: -
size: -
CDR3: CASSSTGAGGETQYF
DNA: TGTGCCAGTAGTAGCACGGGGGCCGGGGGGGAGACCCAGTACTTC

V: TRBV18
J: TRBJ2-2
D: TRBD1
size: once
CDR3: CASSHRQGDTGELFF
DNA: TGTGCCAGCTCACACCGACAGGGAGACACCGGGGAGCTGTTTTTT

V: TRBV2
J: TRBJ1-5
D: TRBD1
size: few
CDR3: CASTGTGRDQPQHF
DNA: TGTGCCAGCACCGGGACAGGGAGAGATCAGCCCCAGCATTTT

V: TRBV29-1
J: TRBJ2-2
D: TRBD1
size: -
CDR3: CSVDWGQGDTGELFF
DNA: TGCAGCGTTGATTGGGGACAGGGGGACACCGGGGAGCTGTTTTTT

V: TRBV7-9
J: TRBJ1-2
D: -
size: -
CDR3: CASSLGGGELYGYTF
DNA: TGTGCCAGCAGCCTGGGAGGGGGAGAGTTATATGGCTACACCTTC

V: TRBV27
J: TRBJ1-2
D: TRBD1
size: -
CDR3: CASSRRTGVSYGYTF
DNA: TGTGCCAGCAGTCGCCGGACAGGGGTTAGCTATGGCTACACCTTC

V: TRBV14
J: TRBJ1-4
D: -
size: -
CDR3: CASSRRRGLGEKLFF
DNA: TGTGCCAGCAGCCGACGTAGAGGGCTCGGTGAAAAACTGTTTTTT

V: TRBV10-2
J: TRBJ2-3
D: TRBD2
size: -
CDR3: CASTRLAGELHTQYF
DNA: TGCGCCAGCACCCGACTAGCGGGAGAATTACATACGCAGTATTTT

V: TRBV18
J: TRBJ1-1
D: -
size: -
CDR3: CASSPGRNRMNTEAFF
DNA: TGTGCCAGCTCACCCGGCAGGAATAGAATGAACACTGAAGCTTTCTTT

V: TRBV5-1
J: TRBJ2-6
D: -
size: -
CDR3: CASTPLTGSSGANVLTF
DNA: TGCGCCAGCACTCCTTTAACAGGTTCTTCTGGGGCCAACGTCCTGACTTTC